The 5 T cell receptor beta chains presented below share a single source sample, sequenced in a study of cytomegalovirus exposure and HLA in healthy donors. The study ran its PCR with 60 Vbeta and 13 Jbeta primers. Sequencing used immunoSEQ multiplex PCR; TCRdb keeps in-frame clones, though not all of them. This sample yields about 120,000 clones, of which around three quarters are seen a single time; roughly 11% belongs to the top ten. Sequencing was performed on PBMCs. All receptors derive from a man aged 40-50 years in good health and CMV-seropositive.

The V call is TRBV6-6, the J call TRBJ1-4, with D possibly matching TRBD1 (5 bases). V lost 0 bases to trimming and J lost 8 bases, with 16 bases between them. CDR1 MNHNY and CDR2 SVGAGI come from the germline V gene (reference sequence). This CDR3 contains 16 residues. The CDR3 here is CASSYSSGGRGEKLFF. CDR3 coding DNA: TGTGCCAGCAGTTACTCTAGCGGGGGGAGAGGGGAAAAACTGTTTTTT.

V is TRBV7-9 and J is TRBJ2-2, with D uncertain. Germline values: CDR1 SEHNR, CDR2 FQNEAQ (reference sequence). CDR3 length equals 15 residues. V dropped 2 bases and J dropped 0 bases, with 7 bases sitting between them. The CDR3 DNA is TGTGCCAGCAGCTTATCGTCGGCGAACACCGGGGAGCTGTTTTTT. Translating gives CASSLSSANTGELFF.

The rearrangement joins TRBV7-2 to TRBJ2-6, with 11 bases identical to TRBD2. The V and J ends lost 6 bases and 0 bases, in that order; junction bases with no gene match: 7. CDR1 SGHTA and CDR2 FQGNSA come from the germline V gene. This CDR3 is built from 18 residues. CDR3 in amino acids: CASSSGGAPLSGANVLTF. The DNA for the CDR3 is TGTGCCAGCAGTAGCGGGGGGGCCCCTCTCTCTGGGGCCAACGTCCTGACTTTC.

The rearrangement links TRBV4-3 to TRBJ1-1; 9 bases are a match to TRBD1. The germline V gene has CDR1 LGHNA and CDR2 YSLEER. V lost 4 bases, J lost 9 bases, and 18 bases stayed unmatched. The CDR3 sequence is 17 residues long. DNA for the CDR3: TGCGCCAGCAGCCGTAACCTAAGACGGGGACAGGGCCTTCAAGCTTTCTTT. It yields the protein CASSRNLRRGQGLQAFF.

This rearrangement joins TRBV18 to TRBJ1-1, with D maybe TRBD1 (5 bases). Germline V gives CDR1 KGHSH, CDR2 LQKENI. The V end was cut by 0 bases, the J end by 5 bases, with 16 bases between. The CDR3 totals 16 residues. The CDR3 DNA reads as TGTGCCAGCTCACCACCGGTTGGAGTGGGGGGGACTGAAGCTTTCTTT. It is translated as CASSPPVGVGGTEAFF.